This T cell receptor (beta chain) derives from a study of T-cell memory formation after mild COVID-19 (dated by TCRdb to about 2021). Context from the whole study: Most TCR sequence clusters were specific to one of the two donors. Two young, previously healthy adult volunteers, one female and one male, were included in the cohort. In a couple of donors, T-cell clones that expanded and contracted after mild COVID-19 were tracked by sequencing TCRalpha and TCRbeta repertoires over time. The full study reports these points: The detection of some responding clones in pre-infection memory suggests that pre-existing cross-reactive memory T cells joined the SARS-CoV-2 response. Contracting CD4+ clones appeared mostly in the CM and EM memory subsets, whereas CD8+ clones were enriched in EMRA. Whether the second-wave clones peaking on day 37 were SARS-CoV-2 specific was not confirmed. Clones that contracted from day 15 to 85 showed balanced CD4/CD8 phenotypes, whereas a second wave of clones that expanded from day 15 to 37 leaned towards CD4+. Only two mild cases were covered in the study, and larger cohorts including severe cases with pre-infection samples were considered necessary.

PBMCs were isolated by Ficoll-Paque density gradient centrifugation. The sequencer was an Illumina NovaSeq 6000. Using 5'RACE with constant-segment primers, TCRalpha and TCRbeta cDNA libraries were constructed, with sample barcodes and unique molecular identifiers added in the process. Trizol reagent was used to extract RNA from every sample. The libraries were amplified in two PCR steps, and the second step added a second sample barcode and Illumina TruSeq adapters. Sequencing of the libraries was done on an Illumina NovaSeq, producing 2 x 150 bp paired-end reads. As for how the authors treated the data: Demultiplexing of reads and collapsing into UMI-guided consensus sequences were performed with migec v1.2.7. With mixcr v2.1.11, UMI consensuses were aligned to TRA and TRB V and J templates and assembled into clonotypes. Expanded or contracted clonotypes were those called significant by both edgeR and NoisET, with noise models trained on biological replicates. For edgeR calls, a false discovery rate-adjusted p below 0.01 and a log2 fold-change threshold of 1 were applied. As an exploratory analysis of dynamics, max-normalized trajectories of the 1000 most abundant clonotypes were examined with PCA combined with hierarchical clustering. Separately sequenced CD4+ and CD8+ repertoires were used to assign a CD4 or CD8 phenotype to each responding clone. TCRdb applied fastp at Q25 and MiXCR to the public reads, then kept only in-frame beta chains. Duplicate CDR3 protein sequences are folded into a single record with the most common DNA and genes. TCRdb's processing, not the authors', yielded these V and J calls. Recorded for this sample are 200,000 to 250,000 distinct CDR3 sequences; more than 8% of them occurred a single time. Together, the top ten hold roughly 3.5% of the sample.

In its sample, this clonotype was seen many times. Its antigen is not yet known. Per-nucleotide qualities are absent, and no much larger clonotype sits a single base away. This TCR was recovered from a man aged 18 to 35 who had mild COVID-19 (a few samples of this study predate the infection). The sample titles of this study are shuffled in the database, so cell type and time point are left out; the donor was told from shared clones. What was sequenced was PBMCs or a T cell subset sorted from them (not recorded which).

The nucleotide sequence is given as TGTGCCAGCAGCGTAGCTTCGGGCACAGATACGCAGTATTTT. It translates as CASSVASGTDTQYF. Recombination connected TRBV9 to TRBJ2-3; too little of a D gene remains to name it. From a lookup of the germline V gene, CDR1 and CDR2 are SGDLS and YYNGEE. V sheds 0 bases and J sheds 1 base, leaving 6 bases between their ends. From the cysteine up to the phenylalanine, the CDR3 has a length of 14 residues. Kept here is only the CDR3 DNA, which spans 42 bases and is read in frame from base 1.